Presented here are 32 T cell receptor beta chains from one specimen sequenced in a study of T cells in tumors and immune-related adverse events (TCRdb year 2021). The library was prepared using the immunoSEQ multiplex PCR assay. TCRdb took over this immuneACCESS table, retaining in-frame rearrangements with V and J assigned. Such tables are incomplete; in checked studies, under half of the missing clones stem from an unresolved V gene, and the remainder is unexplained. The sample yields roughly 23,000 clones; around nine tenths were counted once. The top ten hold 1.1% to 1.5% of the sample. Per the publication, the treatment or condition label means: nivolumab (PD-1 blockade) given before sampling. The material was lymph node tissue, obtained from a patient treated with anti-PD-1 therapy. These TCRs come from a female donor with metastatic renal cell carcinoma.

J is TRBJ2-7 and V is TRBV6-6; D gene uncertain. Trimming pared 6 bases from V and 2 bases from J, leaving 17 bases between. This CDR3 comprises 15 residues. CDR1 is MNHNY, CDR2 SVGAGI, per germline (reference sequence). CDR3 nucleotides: TGTGCCAGCAGCCGAGACCCCTCTAGGGCCTACGAGCAGTACTTC. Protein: CASSRDPSRAYEQYF.

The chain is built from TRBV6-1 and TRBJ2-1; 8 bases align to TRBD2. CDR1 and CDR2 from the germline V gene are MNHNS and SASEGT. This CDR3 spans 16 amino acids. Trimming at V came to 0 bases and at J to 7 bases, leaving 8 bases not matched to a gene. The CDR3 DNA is TGTGCCAGCAGTGAAGCAGGGAGCGGGAGCAAGAATGAGCAGTTCTTC. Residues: CASSEAGSGSKNEQFF.

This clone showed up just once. CDR3 sequence (DNA): TGTGCCAGCAGCTTCTCCGGTGGTGGGAACACTGAAGCTTTCTTT. It translates to CASSFSGGGNTEAFF. The chain employs TRBV11-3 and TRBJ1-1; D remains unclear. The germline V gene encodes CDR1 SGHNT and CDR2 YENEEA. The V end was cut by 3 bases, the J end by 1 base, with 12 bases between. The CDR3 runs to 15 residues.

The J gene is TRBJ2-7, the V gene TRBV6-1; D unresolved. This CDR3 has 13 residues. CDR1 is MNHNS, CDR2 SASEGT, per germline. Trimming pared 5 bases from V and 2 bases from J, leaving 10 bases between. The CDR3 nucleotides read TGTGCCAGCAGTAGGTACAGTACCTACGAGCAGTACTTC. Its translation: CASSRYSTYEQYF.

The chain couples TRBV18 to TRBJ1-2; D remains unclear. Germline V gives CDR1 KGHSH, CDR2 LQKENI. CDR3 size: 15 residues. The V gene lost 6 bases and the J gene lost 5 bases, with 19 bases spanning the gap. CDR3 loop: CASSRGIMEGYGYTF. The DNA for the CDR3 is TGTGCCAGCTCCCGGGGTATCATGGAGGGTTATGGCTACACCTTC.

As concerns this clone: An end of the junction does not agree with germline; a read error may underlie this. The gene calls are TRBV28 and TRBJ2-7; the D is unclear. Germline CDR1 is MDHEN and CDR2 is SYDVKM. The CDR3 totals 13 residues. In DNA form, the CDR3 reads TGTGCCAGCAGTTTATTGGGCAACACCCGAGCAAACTTC. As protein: CASSLLGNTRANF.

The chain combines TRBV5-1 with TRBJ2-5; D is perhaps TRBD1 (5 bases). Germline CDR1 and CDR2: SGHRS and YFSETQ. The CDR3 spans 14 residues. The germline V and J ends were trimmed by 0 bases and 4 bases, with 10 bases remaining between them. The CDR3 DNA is TGCGCCAGCAGCTTGGCGGCAGGGCTAGAGACCCAGTACTTC. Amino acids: CASSLAAGLETQYF.

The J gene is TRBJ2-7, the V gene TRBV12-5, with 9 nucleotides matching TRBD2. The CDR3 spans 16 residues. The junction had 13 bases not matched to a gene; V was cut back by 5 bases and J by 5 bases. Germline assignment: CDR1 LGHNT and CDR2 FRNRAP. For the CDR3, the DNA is TGTGCTAGTGGTCCGGGATTCCGCGGGAGGGCCAACGAGCAGTACTTC. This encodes CASGPGFRGRANEQYF.

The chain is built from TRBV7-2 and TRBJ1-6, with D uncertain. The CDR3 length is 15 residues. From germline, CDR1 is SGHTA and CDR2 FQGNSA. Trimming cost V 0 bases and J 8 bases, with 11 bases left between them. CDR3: CASSLAAMRDSPLHF. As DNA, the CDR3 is TGTGCCAGCAGCTTAGCGGCAATGAGGGATTCACCCCTCCACTTT.

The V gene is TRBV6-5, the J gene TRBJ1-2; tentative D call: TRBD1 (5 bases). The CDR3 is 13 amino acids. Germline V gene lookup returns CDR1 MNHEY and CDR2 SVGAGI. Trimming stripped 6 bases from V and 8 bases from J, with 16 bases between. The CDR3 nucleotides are TGTGCCAGCAGGAAGGGGTTCAGAGGAGGCTACACCTTC. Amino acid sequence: CASRKGFRGGYTF.

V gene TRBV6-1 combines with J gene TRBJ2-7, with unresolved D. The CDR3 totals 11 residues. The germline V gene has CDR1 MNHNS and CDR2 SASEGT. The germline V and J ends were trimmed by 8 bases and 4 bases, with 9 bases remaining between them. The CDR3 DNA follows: TGTGCCAGCGGCCTGTGGTACGAGCAGTACTTC. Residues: CASGLWYEQYF.

The CDR3 nucleotides read TGCAGCGTTGCGGGGAGGGGTGAAGCTTTCTTT. Amino acids: CSVAGRGEAFF. The chain is built from TRBV29-1 and TRBJ1-1; maybe TRBD1 (5 bases). V lost 4 bases to trimming and J lost 7 bases, with 10 bases between them. The CDR3 sequence is 11 residues long. Germline values: CDR1 SQVTM, CDR2 ANQGSEA.

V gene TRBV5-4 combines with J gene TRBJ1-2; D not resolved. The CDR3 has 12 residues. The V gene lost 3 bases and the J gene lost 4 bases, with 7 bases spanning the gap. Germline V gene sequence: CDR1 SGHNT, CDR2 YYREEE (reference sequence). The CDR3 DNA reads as TGTGCCAGCAGCTCCGACTCCTATGGCTACACCTTC. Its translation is CASSSDSYGYTF.

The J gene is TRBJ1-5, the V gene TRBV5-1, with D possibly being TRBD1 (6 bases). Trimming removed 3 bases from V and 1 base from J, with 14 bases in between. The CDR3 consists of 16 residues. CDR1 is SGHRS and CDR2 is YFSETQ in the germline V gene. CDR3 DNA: TGCGCCAGCAGCTCGCTCAGGGGCGGAAGCAATCAGCCCCAGCATTTT. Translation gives CASSSLRGGSNQPQHF.

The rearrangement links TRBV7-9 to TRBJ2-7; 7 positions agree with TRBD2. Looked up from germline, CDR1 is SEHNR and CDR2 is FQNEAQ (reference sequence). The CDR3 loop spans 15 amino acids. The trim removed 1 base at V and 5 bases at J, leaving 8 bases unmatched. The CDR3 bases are TGTGCCAGCAGCTTAGGGCGGGGAGGGCTGGACGAGCAGTACTTC. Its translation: CASSLGRGGLDEQYF.

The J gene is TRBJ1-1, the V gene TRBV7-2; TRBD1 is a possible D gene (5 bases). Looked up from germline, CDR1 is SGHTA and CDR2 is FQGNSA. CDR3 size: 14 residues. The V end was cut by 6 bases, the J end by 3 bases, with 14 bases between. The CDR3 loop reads CASRRDPQYTEAFF. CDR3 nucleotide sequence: TGTGCCAGCAGAAGGGACCCACAGTACACTGAAGCTTTCTTT. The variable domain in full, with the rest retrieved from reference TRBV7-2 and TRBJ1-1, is GAGVSQSPSNKVTEKGKDVELRCDPISGHTALYWYRQSLGQGLEFLIYFQGNSAPDKSGLPSDRFSAERTGGSVSTLTIQRTQQEDSAVYLCASRRDPQYTEAFFGQGTRLTVV.

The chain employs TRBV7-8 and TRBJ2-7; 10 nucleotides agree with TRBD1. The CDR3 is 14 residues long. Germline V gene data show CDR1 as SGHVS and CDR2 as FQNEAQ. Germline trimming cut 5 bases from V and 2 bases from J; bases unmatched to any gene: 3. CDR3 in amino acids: CASSTGQGAYEQYF. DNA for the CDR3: TGTGCCAGCAGCACAGGACAGGGGGCCTACGAGCAGTACTTC.

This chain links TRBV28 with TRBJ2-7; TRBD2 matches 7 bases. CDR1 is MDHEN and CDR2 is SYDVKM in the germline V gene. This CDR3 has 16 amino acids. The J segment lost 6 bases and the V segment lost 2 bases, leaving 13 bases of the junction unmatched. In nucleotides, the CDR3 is TGTGCCAGCAGTTTACTCTTCTTAGCGGGTGGCGCCGAGCAGTACTTC. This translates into CASSLLFLAGGAEQYF.

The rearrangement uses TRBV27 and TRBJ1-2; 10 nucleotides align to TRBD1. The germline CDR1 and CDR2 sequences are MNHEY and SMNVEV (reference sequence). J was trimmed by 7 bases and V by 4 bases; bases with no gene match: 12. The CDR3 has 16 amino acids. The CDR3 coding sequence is TGTGCCAGCAGTTCGTACGGGACAGGGGAGACAGGTGGCTACACCTTC. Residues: CASSSYGTGETGGYTF.

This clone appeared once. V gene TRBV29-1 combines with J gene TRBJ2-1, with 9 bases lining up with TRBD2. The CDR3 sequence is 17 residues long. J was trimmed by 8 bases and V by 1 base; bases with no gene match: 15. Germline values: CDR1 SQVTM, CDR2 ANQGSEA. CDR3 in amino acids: CSVEVPSGGPRWDEQFF. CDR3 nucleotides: TGCAGCGTTGAAGTCCCCAGCGGGGGGCCCCGTTGGGATGAGCAGTTCTTC.

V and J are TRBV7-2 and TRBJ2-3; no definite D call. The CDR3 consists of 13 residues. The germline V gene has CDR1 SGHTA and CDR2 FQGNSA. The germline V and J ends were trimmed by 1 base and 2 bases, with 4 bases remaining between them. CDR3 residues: CASSLDHTDTQYF. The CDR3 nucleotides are TGTGCCAGCAGCTTAGACCACACAGATACGCAGTATTTT. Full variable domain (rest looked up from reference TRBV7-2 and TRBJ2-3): GAGVSQSPSNKVTEKGKDVELRCDPISGHTALYWYRQSLGQGLEFLIYFQGNSAPDKSGLPSDRFSAERTGGSVSTLTIQRTQQEDSAVYLCASSLDHTDTQYFGPGTRLTVL.

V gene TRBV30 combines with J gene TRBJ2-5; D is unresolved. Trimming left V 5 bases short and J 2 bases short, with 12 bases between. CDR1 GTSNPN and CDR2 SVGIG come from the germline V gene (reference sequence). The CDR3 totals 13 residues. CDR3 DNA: TGTGCCTGGGGGCTAGGCTTACAAGAGACCCAGTACTTC. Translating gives CAWGLGLQETQYF.

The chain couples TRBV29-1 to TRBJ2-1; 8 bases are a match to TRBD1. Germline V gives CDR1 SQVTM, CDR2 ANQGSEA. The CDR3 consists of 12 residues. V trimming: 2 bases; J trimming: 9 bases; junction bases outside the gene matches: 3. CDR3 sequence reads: CSVEQTGVEQFF. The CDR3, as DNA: TGCAGCGTTGAACAGACAGGGGTTGAGCAGTTCTTC.

CDR3 sequence: CASRSDRARGYTF. The CDR3 DNA follows: TGTGCCAGCAGGAGTGACAGGGCGAGAGGCTACACCTTC. V is TRBV6-1 and J is TRBJ1-2, with 7 bases identical to TRBD1. The germline V gene has CDR1 MNHNS and CDR2 SASEGT. The ends lost 6 bases at V and 8 bases at J; junction bases unmatched: 9. The CDR3 has 13 residues.

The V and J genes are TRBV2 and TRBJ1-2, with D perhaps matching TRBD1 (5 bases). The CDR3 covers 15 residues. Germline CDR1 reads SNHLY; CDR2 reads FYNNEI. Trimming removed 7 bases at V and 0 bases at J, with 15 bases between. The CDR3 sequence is CASTVREVANYGYTF. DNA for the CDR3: TGTGCCAGCACTGTCAGGGAGGTGGCTAACTATGGCTACACCTTC.

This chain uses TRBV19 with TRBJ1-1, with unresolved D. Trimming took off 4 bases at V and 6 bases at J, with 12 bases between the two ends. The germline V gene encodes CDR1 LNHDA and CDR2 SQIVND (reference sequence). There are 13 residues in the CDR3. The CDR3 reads CASSNCPLPEAFF. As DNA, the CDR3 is TGTGCCAGTAGTAACTGTCCCCTCCCTGAAGCTTTCTTT.

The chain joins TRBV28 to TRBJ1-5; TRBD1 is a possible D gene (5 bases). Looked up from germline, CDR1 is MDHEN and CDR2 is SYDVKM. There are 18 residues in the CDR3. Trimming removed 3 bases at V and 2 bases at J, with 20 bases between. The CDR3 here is CASSFWAQGTVGNQPQHF. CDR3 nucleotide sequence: TGTGCCAGCAGTTTCTGGGCTCAAGGGACGGTCGGCAATCAGCCCCAGCATTTT.

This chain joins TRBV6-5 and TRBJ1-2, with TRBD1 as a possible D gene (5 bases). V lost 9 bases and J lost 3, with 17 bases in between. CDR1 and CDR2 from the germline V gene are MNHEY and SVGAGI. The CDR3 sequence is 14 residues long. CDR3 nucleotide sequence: TGTGCCAGTCGGGGGTCCGGCGAGTACTATGGCTACACCTTC. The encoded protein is CASRGSGEYYGYTF.

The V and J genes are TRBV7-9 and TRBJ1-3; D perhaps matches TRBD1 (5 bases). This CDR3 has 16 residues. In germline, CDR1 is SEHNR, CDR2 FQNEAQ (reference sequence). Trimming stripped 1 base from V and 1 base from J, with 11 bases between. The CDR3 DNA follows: TGTGCCAGCAGCTTAGGAGTGGGGGGGTCTGGAAACACCATATATTTT. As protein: CASSLGVGGSGNTIYF.

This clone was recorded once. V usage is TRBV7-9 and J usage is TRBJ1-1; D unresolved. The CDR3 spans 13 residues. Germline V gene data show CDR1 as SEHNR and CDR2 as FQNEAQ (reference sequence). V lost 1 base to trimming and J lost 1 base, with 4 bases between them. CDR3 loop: CASSLVGNTEAFF. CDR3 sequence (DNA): TGTGCCAGCAGCTTAGTGGGGAACACTGAAGCTTTCTTT.

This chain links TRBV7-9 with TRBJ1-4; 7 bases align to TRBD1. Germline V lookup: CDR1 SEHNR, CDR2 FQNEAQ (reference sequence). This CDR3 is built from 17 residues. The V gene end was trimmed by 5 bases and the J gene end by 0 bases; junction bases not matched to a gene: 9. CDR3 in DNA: TGTGCCAGCAGCCCCCGACAGGGCGGGACAACTAATGAAAAACTGTTTTTT. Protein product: CASSPRQGGTTNEKLFF.

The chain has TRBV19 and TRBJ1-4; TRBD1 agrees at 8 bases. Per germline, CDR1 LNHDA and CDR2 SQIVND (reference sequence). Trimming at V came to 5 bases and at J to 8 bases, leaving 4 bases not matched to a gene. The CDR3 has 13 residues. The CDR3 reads CASSSTGAEKLFF. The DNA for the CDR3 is TGTGCCAGTAGTTCGACAGGGGCCGAAAAACTGTTTTTT.